The sequence of this T cell receptor beta chain was determined in a study of blood T cell repertoires in COVID-19. The CDR3 sequence is 16 residues long. Germline assignment: CDR1 WNHNN and CDR2 SYGVQD (reference sequence). J was trimmed by 2 bases and V by 6 bases; bases with no gene match: 7. Sequenced by immunoSEQ multiplex PCR; TCRdb stores in-frame clones only, minus some. Of some 180,000 clones in the sample, around 80% were seen once. This clone was detected only a few times. The sequence derives from a woman between 65 and 79 years old in a cohort exposed to, infected with or recovered from COVID-19 (not recorded which). The sample was PBMCs or T cells enriched from blood (not recorded which). The genes are TRBV10-1 and TRBJ2-5; 12 bases map to TRBD2. This CDR3 is CASSIPSGRDQETQYF. CDR3 bases: TGCGCCAGCAGCATTCCTAGCGGGAGGGATCAAGAGACCCAGTACTTC.